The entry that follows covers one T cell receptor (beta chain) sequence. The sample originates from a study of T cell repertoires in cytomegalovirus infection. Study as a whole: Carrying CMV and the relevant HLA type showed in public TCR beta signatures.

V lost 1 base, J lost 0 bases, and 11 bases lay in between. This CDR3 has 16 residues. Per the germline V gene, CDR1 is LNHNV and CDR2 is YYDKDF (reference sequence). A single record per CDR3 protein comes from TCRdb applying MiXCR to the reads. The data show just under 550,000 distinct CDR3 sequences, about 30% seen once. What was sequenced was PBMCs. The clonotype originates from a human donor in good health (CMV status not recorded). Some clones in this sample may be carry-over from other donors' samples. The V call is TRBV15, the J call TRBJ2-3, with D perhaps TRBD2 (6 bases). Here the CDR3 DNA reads TGTGCCACCAGCAGAGTGGGGACTGGAAGCACAGATACGCAGTATTTT. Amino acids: CATSRVGTGSTDTQYF.